Presented here are 22 T cell receptor beta chains from one specimen sequenced in a study of prognosis after radiotherapy for stage I lung cancer. The genomic DNA TCR beta CDR3 region underwent two rounds of multiplex PCR. First-round PCR used primers specific to each TRBV and TRBJ gene. TCRdb used MiXCR to reprocess the multiplex PCR reads, holding one entry per CDR3 protein. This repertoire shows about 18,000 distinct CDR3 sequences, around 55% found once; its top ten account for roughly a quarter. Source: PBMCs, taken before or after stereotactic body radiation therapy (not recorded which). The receptors here all came from a donor over 45 with non-small cell lung cancer.

The chain links TRBV18 to TRBJ1-4; D is uncertain. Germline V gives CDR1 KGHSH, CDR2 LQKENI. V was clipped by 0 bases and J by 4 bases, with 15 bases between them. This CDR3 region has 17 residues. This chain's CDR3 is CASSPPFLGDNNEKLFF. CDR3 sequence (DNA): TGTGCCAGCTCACCACCATTCTTGGGTGACAATAATGAAAAACTGTTTTTT.

This clonotype was found a few times. A much larger clone differs from this one at a single base, so this may be a read error. The J gene is TRBJ2-5, the V gene TRBV28; D is possibly TRBD2 (5 bases). CDR1 is MDHEN, CDR2 SYDVKM, per germline. This CDR3 has 13 amino acids. CDR3: CASTRGPRETKYF. The CDR3 DNA reads as TGTGCCAGCACCCGAGGGCCAAGGGAGACCAAGTACTTC.

DNA for the CDR3: TGTGCCAGCGTCCCCGTTTCCACCGGCCATGAGCAGTTCTTC. It translates to CASVPVSTGHEQFF. The chain employs TRBV6-2 or TRBV6-3 and TRBJ2-1; D gene uncertain. Per the germline V gene, CDR1 is MNHEY and CDR2 is SVGEGT. Trimming took 8 bases from V and 8 from J, leaving 19 bases between them. The CDR3 extends over 14 amino acids.

V is TRBV6-1 and J is TRBJ1-2, with D possibly TRBD1 on 5 matching bases. From germline, CDR1 is MNHNS and CDR2 SASEGT. The CDR3 consists of 13 residues. The germline V and J ends were trimmed by 5 bases and 7 bases, with 14 bases remaining between them. The CDR3 here is CASSQGPKGGYTF. In nucleotides, the CDR3 is TGTGCCAGCAGTCAGGGACCCAAGGGTGGCTACACCTTC.

The chain links TRBV6-1 to TRBJ2-1; 8 bases are shared with TRBD2. CDR1 is MNHNS, CDR2 SASEGT, per germline. The trim removed 4 bases at V and 9 bases at J, leaving 11 bases unmatched. The CDR3 has 15 amino acids. The CDR3 DNA reads TGTGCCAGCAGTGGAGCGGGAGTTTGCATCAGTGAGCAGTTCTTC. Its translation: CASSGAGVCISEQFF.

The CDR3 reads CASSLLRGGTSMTF. The CDR3 nucleotides read TGTGCCAGCAGCCTACTGAGGGGCGGGACATCCATGACTTTC. The J gene is TRBJ2-6, the V gene TRBV12-3 or TRBV12-4; the D call may be TRBD1 or TRBD2 (6 bases each). This CDR3 is built from 14 residues. Trimming shortened V by 6 bases and J by 17 bases, and 23 bases separated the two germline ends.

The rearrangement uses TRBV20-1 and TRBJ2-1, with 11 bases fitting TRBD2. This CDR3 comprises 14 residues. Trimming cost V 0 bases and J 9 bases; bases outside gene matches: 4. CDR1 and CDR2 (germline): DFQATT, SNEGSKA (reference sequence). In nucleotides, the CDR3 is TGCAGTGCTAGAGATAGCGGGAGGGCCTTTGAGCAGTTCTTC. It is translated as CSARDSGRAFEQFF.

This clonotype is categorized as medium-sized. The chain has TRBV24-1 and TRBJ2-1, with D possibly TRBD2 on 5 matching bases. This CDR3 is built from 16 residues. Per the germline V gene, CDR1 is KGHDR and CDR2 is SFDVKD. V dropped 3 bases and J dropped 4 bases, with 15 bases sitting between them. CDR3 loop: CATSDLGGSYYNEQFF. As DNA, the CDR3 is TGTGCCACCAGTGATCTCGGCGGGTCGTATTACAATGAGCAGTTCTTC.

The chain recombines TRBV6-1 with TRBJ2-1; 9 nucleotides align to TRBD2. This CDR3 spans 15 amino acids. Per germline, CDR1 MNHNS and CDR2 SASEGT. The ends lost 6 bases at V and 7 bases at J; junction bases unmatched: 10. CDR3: CASRTSGWDENEQFF. The CDR3 DNA sequence: TGTGCCAGCAGAACTAGCGGGTGGGATGAAAATGAGCAGTTCTTC.

The chain has TRBV5-1 and TRBJ2-7; D is perhaps TRBD1 or TRBD2 (6 bases each). Trimming stripped 0 bases from V and 4 bases from J, with 11 bases between. Germline V gene data show CDR1 as SGHRS and CDR2 as YFSETQ. The CDR3 runs 14 residues. The CDR3 is CASSLVGGGYEQYF. CDR3 DNA sequence: TGCGCCAGCAGCTTGGTAGGGGGAGGATACGAGCAGTACTTC.

This clonotype occurred many times. The genes are TRBV28 and TRBJ2-1, with D hard to call. The germline V and J ends were trimmed by 9 bases and 2 bases, with 11 bases remaining between them. CDR3 size: 13 residues. CDR1 and CDR2 (germline): MDHEN, SYDVKM. CDR3: CASIPVAYNEQFF. The DNA of the CDR3 is TGTGCCAGTATCCCGGTGGCCTACAATGAGCAGTTCTTC.

Regarding this clonotype: The junction shows a germline mismatch at one end, possibly a read error. The chain couples TRBV6-5 to TRBJ1-2, with D perhaps matching TRBD1 (6 bases). CDR1 and CDR2 (germline): MNHEY, SVGAGI. The CDR3 has 17 residues. As DNA, the CDR3 is TGTGCTAGCAGTTACTCGACCCGGGGGCAAACTAACTATGGCTACACCTTC. It codes for CASSYSTRGQTNYGYTF.

V and J are TRBV9 and TRBJ2-3, with D possibly TRBD2 on 5 matching bases. This CDR3 is 14 amino acids long. V gave up 3 bases and J gave up 5 bases, with 13 bases separating them. The germline CDR1 and CDR2 sequences are SGDLS and YYNGEE. The CDR3 nucleotides are TGTGCCAGCAGCGCTGGACTTATGGTAGATACGCAGTATTTT. As protein: CASSAGLMVDTQYF.

The sample holds a few counts of this clonotype. The gene calls are TRBV10-3 and TRBJ2-7; 14 positions agree with TRBD2. In germline, CDR1 is ENHRY, CDR2 SYGVKD. The CDR3 has 14 amino acids. Trimming took 6 bases from V and 3 from J; bases not matched to a gene: 1. The CDR3 sequence is CAIRGTSGGYEQYF. DNA of the CDR3: TGTGCCATCAGGGGGACTAGCGGGGGCTACGAGCAGTACTTC.

About this clonotype itself: This clone may be a read error of a much larger clone one base away. This sequence joins TRBV30 and TRBJ1-2, with D possibly matching TRBD1 (6 bases). Germline lookup yields CDR1 GTSNPN and CDR2 SVGIG (reference sequence). V was cut by 2 bases and J by 6 bases, with 16 bases left in between. CDR3 size: 14 residues. CDR3 coding DNA: TGTGCCTGGAGTCTGGGGGCGGCGCCAAATGGCTACACCTTC. Translated: CAWSLGAAPNGYTF.

As concerns this clonotype: The junction departs from the called germline gene at one end, perhaps through a read error. CDR3 sequence (DNA): TGCAGTGCTAGGGGGATACAGGGGGACTACGAGAAGTACTTC. It specifies CSARGIQGDYEKYF. V and J are TRBV20-1 and TRBJ2-7, with D possibly TRBD1 on 8 matching bases. The CDR3 contains 14 residues. Germline values: CDR1 DFQATT, CDR2 SNEGSKA (reference sequence).

The chain links TRBV20-1 to TRBJ2-7; D unresolved. Trimming removed 3 bases from V and 0 bases from J, with 6 bases in between. CDR1 is DFQATT, CDR2 SNEGSKA, per germline (reference sequence). The CDR3 sequence is 12 residues long. The CDR3 is CSARRSSYEQYF. The CDR3 nucleotides are TGCAGTGCTAGGAGGAGCTCCTACGAGCAGTACTTC.

The rearrangement uses TRBV4-1 and TRBJ2-2; TRBD1 agrees at 9 bases. This CDR3 is 16 amino acids long. Germline trimming cut 5 bases from V and 1 base from J; bases unmatched to any gene: 5. Germline loops: CDR1 MGHRA, CDR2 YSYEKL. CDR3: CASSTGQGRNTGELFF. DNA for the CDR3: TGCGCCAGCAGCACCGGACAGGGGCGGAACACCGGGGAGCTGTTTTTT.

Points on this clonotype: A much larger clone lies a single base off, so this may be a read error. V is TRBV19 and J is TRBJ2-7, with D perhaps TRBD1 (5 bases). V was shortened by 4 bases and J by 1 base, with 8 bases between the two germline ends. CDR1 and CDR2 (germline): LNHDA, SQIVND (reference sequence). This CDR3 spans 13 amino acids. The CDR3 DNA is TGTGCCAGTAGTACCTCAGGGTCCTACGAGCAGTACTTC. This translates into CASSTSGSYEQYF.

Points on this clonotype: One end of the junction is discordant with germline, which a read error may explain. This CDR3 reads CASSFKTSGNNEQSF. In DNA form, the CDR3 reads TGCGCCAGCAGCTTTAAGACTAGCGGGAATAATGAGCAGTCCTTC. The chain has TRBV5-1 and TRBJ2-1; the match to TRBD2 covers 11 bases. The CDR3 runs to 15 residues. Germline V CDR1 and CDR2: SGHRS, YFSETQ.

This clonotype came up many times. The chain links TRBV3-1 to TRBJ2-1, with D hard to call. The CDR3 is 12 amino acids. In germline, CDR1 is LGHDT, CDR2 YNNKEL (reference sequence). Trimming cost V 1 base and J 9 bases, with 7 bases left between them. CDR3 DNA: TGTGCCAGCAGCCAAGGGTCTGGTGAGCAGTTCTTC. It is translated as CASSQGSGEQFF.

The sample holds many counts of this clonotype. The gene calls are TRBV19 and TRBJ2-1; D perhaps matches TRBD2 (6 bases). Between the trimmed V and J ends, which lost 6 bases and 7 bases, there was a span of 16 bases. CDR1 is LNHDA, CDR2 SQIVND, per germline (reference sequence). The CDR3 runs to 14 residues. For the CDR3, the DNA is TGTGCCAGTAGGGTGCGGGGCTCAGGGAATGAGCAGTTCTTC. This translates into CASRVRGSGNEQFF.